These 30 T cell receptor beta chains were all obtained from the same sample, sequenced in a study of T cell responses to AZD1222 COVID-19 vaccine (TCRdb year 2021). Sample time point, as interpreted from the label and publication: baseline before first vaccination. The protocol used for the library was the immunoSEQ multiplex PCR assay. The source is immuneACCESS, and TCRdb retained only in-frame sequences with V and J called. Part of the clones is not carried over; for the studies checked, unresolved V genes explain less than half of this, and the remainder is unexplained. The sample includes 150,000 to 200,000 clones, with 90% to 95% observed a single time. About 0.64% of the sample is taken by the ten largest. Sample: peripheral blood, taken on day 0 of AZD1222 vaccination. The receptors derive from an adult in good health.

The rearrangement uses TRBV2 and TRBJ1-4; 7 bases match TRBD1. Germline CDR1 is SNHLY and CDR2 is FYNNEI. CDR3 length equals 15 residues. V trimming: 4 bases; J trimming: 7 bases; junction bases outside the gene matches: 9. CDR3 region: CASSGGGQVVEKLFF. The DNA of the CDR3 is TGTGCCAGCAGTGGTGGAGGACAGGTAGTTGAAAAACTGTTTTTT.

To note about this clone: The junction does not match germline at one end; this may be a read error. This chain joins TRBV19 and TRBJ2-7; D might be TRBD1 (6 bases). Germline V CDR1 and CDR2: LNHDA, SQIVND (reference sequence). CDR3 length equals 11 residues. In DNA form, the CDR3 reads TGTGCCTGTAGGAACAGGGACGAGCAGTACTTC. It codes for CACRNRDEQYF.

J is TRBJ1-5 and V is TRBV6-5, with a weak D call TRBD1 (5 bases). V was trimmed by 8 bases and J by 4 bases, leaving 9 bases between them. Germline CDR1 and CDR2: MNHEY and SVGAGI. CDR3 length: 12 amino acids. The CDR3 protein is CASRDQNQPQHF. CDR3 bases: TGTGCCAGCCGGGACCAAAATCAGCCCCAGCATTTT.

The chain has TRBV2 and TRBJ1-1; TRBD1 might be the D (5 bases). The length of the CDR3 is 13 residues. V lost 5 bases and J 5 bases, leaving 12 bases between the germline ends. In germline, CDR1 is SNHLY, CDR2 FYNNEI. The CDR3, as DNA: TGTGCCAGCAGTCTCGAGACAGCGACTGAAGCTTTCTTT. This codes for CASSLETATEAFF.

The genes are TRBV29-1 and TRBJ2-1, with 9 positions matching TRBD2. The germline V gene encodes CDR1 SQVTM and CDR2 ANQGSEA. CDR3 length: 15 amino acids. V lost 7 bases and J lost 7; bases outside the gene matches: 14. The CDR3 is CSAAGRLAVRNEQFF. The CDR3 DNA sequence: TGCAGCGCCGCGGGGCGACTAGCGGTTAGGAATGAGCAGTTCTTC.

The chain has TRBV29-1 and TRBJ1-1; 11 nucleotides match TRBD1. The V and J ends lost 5 bases and 4 bases, in that order; junction bases with no gene match: 9. Per the germline V gene, CDR1 is SQVTM and CDR2 is ANQGSEA. This CDR3 spans 15 amino acids. CDR3 sequence: CSVSGTGGIGTEAFF. The CDR3 bases are TGCAGCGTTTCCGGGACAGGGGGTATAGGCACTGAAGCTTTCTTT.

The V gene is TRBV7-7, the J gene TRBJ2-5, with D perhaps assigned TRBD1 or TRBD2 (6 bases each). In germline, CDR1 is SSHAT, CDR2 FNYEAQ (reference sequence). The CDR3 length is 15 residues. V was cut by 2 bases and J by 1 base, with 11 bases left in between. CDR3 amino acids: CASSLSSGAQETQYF. In DNA, the CDR3 is TGTGCCAGCAGCTTATCATCGGGGGCCCAAGAGACCCAGTACTTC.

This chain uses TRBV5-1 with TRBJ1-5; D ambiguous. The CDR3 runs 16 residues. CDR1 and CDR2 (germline): SGHRS, YFSETQ. The ends were cut back, 3 bases at V and 11 bases at J, with 24 bases in the middle. CDR3 loop: CASSWLSPIKRRAQHF. The CDR3 bases are TGCGCCAGCAGCTGGCTCTCCCCTATAAAGAGGAGAGCCCAGCATTTT.

The V call is TRBV5-1, the J call TRBJ1-1; D is perhaps TRBD1 (5 bases). The CDR3 spans 14 residues. V lost 0 bases and J 5 bases, leaving 11 bases between the germline ends. Germline-derived CDR1 and CDR2 are SGHRS and YFSETQ. The CDR3 loop is CASSLGGAETEAFF. DNA of the CDR3: TGCGCCAGCAGCTTGGGGGGCGCGGAAACTGAAGCTTTCTTT.

A few counts support this clone. V is TRBV4-1 and J is TRBJ1-2, with unresolved D. The V and J ends lost 1 base and 4 bases respectively, with 7 bases between them. This CDR3 comprises 13 residues. Germline CDR1 is MGHRA and CDR2 is YSYEKL. CDR3 region: CASSQAEFYGYTF. DNA for the CDR3: TGCGCCAGCAGCCAAGCCGAATTCTATGGCTACACCTTC.

This clone occurred a few times. This chain connects TRBV5-8 to TRBJ1-1; D is ambiguous. Trimming left V 0 bases short and J 1 base short, with 10 bases between. The CDR3 contains 15 residues. CDR1 is SGHTS, CDR2 YDEGEE, per germline. CDR3 loop: CASSLVGISNTEAFF. The CDR3 DNA sequence: TGTGCCAGCAGCTTGGTGGGTATTTCGAACACTGAAGCTTTCTTT.

V gene TRBV6-5 combines with J gene TRBJ1-2, with D unclear. CDR1 MNHEY and CDR2 SVGAGI come from the germline V gene. The CDR3 consists of 13 residues. The V gene lost 2 bases and the J gene lost 7 bases, with 11 bases spanning the gap. CDR3 DNA: TGTGCCAGCAGTTACACTGCTTCGGGTGGCTACACCTTC. Amino acid sequence: CASSYTASGGYTF.

The J gene is TRBJ1-2, the V gene TRBV29-1, with 7 bases identical to TRBD1. The length of the CDR3 is 14 residues. V trimming: 6 bases; J trimming: 5 bases; junction bases outside the gene matches: 12. Per germline, CDR1 SQVTM and CDR2 ANQGSEA. The CDR3 reads CSVGGMGQPYGYTF. The CDR3 coding sequence is TGCAGCGTGGGGGGGATGGGACAGCCTTATGGCTACACCTTC.

This chain joins TRBV30 and TRBJ1-6; tentative D call: TRBD1 (5 bases). V lost 7 bases to trimming and J lost 0 bases, with 13 bases between them. The germline V gene has CDR1 GTSNPN and CDR2 SVGIG (reference sequence). This CDR3 spans 15 amino acids. The CDR3 spells CASRGAPSYNSPLHF. CDR3 in DNA: TGTGCCTCGCGTGGGGCCCCCTCCTATAATTCACCCCTCCACTTT.

In its sample, this clone was seen once. The chain is built from TRBV14 and TRBJ2-7; 12 bases map to TRBD2. The germline CDR1 and CDR2 sequences are SGHDN and FVKESK. There are 15 residues in the CDR3. J was trimmed by 5 bases and V by 4 bases; bases with no gene match: 6. Here the CDR3 reads CASSPSGRALNEQYF. The CDR3 region has the DNA TGTGCCAGCAGCCCTAGCGGGAGGGCCTTGAACGAGCAGTACTTC.

V and J are TRBV30 and TRBJ1-1; D not resolved. The germline gives CDR1 GTSNPN, CDR2 SVGIG (reference sequence). V gave up 4 bases and J gave up 8 bases, with 17 bases separating them. This CDR3 has 13 residues. The CDR3 DNA reads as TGTGCCTGGACCCTTGAGGGCCAGATAGAAGCTTTCTTT. Translation gives CAWTLEGQIEAFF. Looking up the rest from reference TRBV30 and TRBJ1-1 gives the full variable domain: SQTIHQWPATLVQPVGSPLSLECTVEGTSNPNLYWYRQAAGRGLQLLFYSVGIGQISSEVPQNLSASRPQDRQFILSSKKLLLSDSGFYLCAWTLEGQIEAFFGQGTRLTVV.

The chain joins TRBV7-2 to TRBJ2-3; no clear D. Germline CDR1 SGHTA, CDR2 FQGNSA. The CDR3 runs to 15 residues. Trimming cost V 2 bases and J 1 base, with 10 bases left between them. The CDR3 reads CASSLTMWGTDTQYF. CDR3 DNA: TGTGCCAGCAGCTTAACGATGTGGGGCACAGATACGCAGTATTTT.

The rearrangement joins TRBV5-4 to TRBJ2-5; possible D gene TRBD2, 6 bases. Germline-derived CDR1 and CDR2 are SGHNT and YYREEE (reference sequence). This CDR3 has 17 amino acids. Trimming took off 1 base at V and 5 bases at J, with 21 bases between the two ends. Here the CDR3 DNA reads TGTGCCAGCAGCTTGTTCTACGGAGGTCAGGGAGGCGAGACCCAGTACTTC. Its translation: CASSLFYGGQGGETQYF.

The chain recombines TRBV9 with TRBJ2-3; TRBD2 agrees at 8 bases. The V segment lost 0 bases and the J segment 2 bases; nucleotides outside the gene matches: 5. The CDR3 is 16 residues long. Germline V gives CDR1 SGDLS, CDR2 YYNGEE. The CDR3 nucleotides read TGTGCCAGCAGCGTAGAGACAGCGGGGGTCACAGATACGCAGTATTTT. As protein: CASSVETAGVTDTQYF.

The chain uses TRBV5-4 and TRBJ1-2; 7 nucleotides align to TRBD1. Germline CDR1 and CDR2: SGHNT and YYREEE (reference sequence). Trimming removed 4 bases from V and 6 bases from J; junction bases left unmatched: 6. The CDR3 is made up of 13 amino acids. The CDR3 sequence: CASSADRSNGYTF. Here the CDR3 DNA reads TGTGCCAGCAGCGCGGACAGGAGTAATGGCTACACCTTC. The complete variable domain, with remaining parts taken from reference TRBV5-4 and TRBJ1-2, reads ETGVTQSPTHLIKTRGQQVTLRCSSQSGHNTVSWYQQALGQGPQFIFQYYREEENGRGNFPPRFSGLQFPNYSSELNVNALELDDSALYLCASSADRSNGYTFGSGTRLTVV.

The chain recombines TRBV7-9 with TRBJ1-2; D uncertain. Trimming took off 0 bases at V and 4 bases at J, with 12 bases between the two ends. There are 15 residues in the CDR3. The V gene's germline CDR1 is SEHNR and CDR2 FQNEAQ (reference sequence). The chain's CDR3 is CASSLAFTGIYGYTF. The CDR3 DNA reads TGTGCCAGCAGCTTAGCGTTCACCGGGATCTATGGCTACACCTTC.

The V gene is TRBV28, the J gene TRBJ1-5; 7 bases fit TRBD1. The V gene end was trimmed by 5 bases and the J gene end by 5 bases; junction bases not matched to a gene: 6. This CDR3 spans 14 amino acids. Per the germline V gene, CDR1 is MDHEN and CDR2 is SYDVKM. This chain's CDR3 is CASSRTGAHQPQHF. The CDR3 DNA follows: TGTGCCAGCAGTCGGACAGGAGCTCATCAGCCCCAGCATTTT.

This clone has a single count. The CDR3 DNA reads as TGTGCCAGCAGCCGGCGGACAGTACCTGGCTACACCTTC. Encoded protein: CASSRRTVPGYTF. This sequence joins TRBV12-3 or TRBV12-4 and TRBJ1-2, with TRBD1 as a possible D gene (6 bases). CDR3 length: 13 residues. V shed 6 bases and J shed 7 bases, with 15 bases lying between them.

V and J are TRBV5-1 and TRBJ2-1; D is perhaps TRBD1 (5 bases). Trimming left V 0 bases short and J 6 bases short, with 10 bases between. The V gene's germline CDR1 is SGHRS and CDR2 YFSETQ. The CDR3 extends over 14 amino acids. The DNA of the CDR3 is TGCGCCAGCAGCTTGGGACGTAGGGGCAATGAGCAGTTCTTC. Protein: CASSLGRRGNEQFF.

The gene calls are TRBV5-1 and TRBJ1-1; maybe TRBD1 (6 bases). Germline assignment: CDR1 SGHRS and CDR2 YFSETQ. The CDR3 is 15 residues long. The V gene lost 0 bases and the J gene lost 8 bases, with 17 bases spanning the gap. CDR3 sequence reads: CASSLDPGTQSEAFF. The CDR3 coding sequence is TGCGCCAGCAGCTTGGACCCCGGGACACAAAGCGAAGCTTTCTTT.

V gene TRBV5-5 combines with J gene TRBJ1-1, with D hard to call. The CDR3 runs 14 residues. The ends were cut back, 3 bases at V and 6 bases at J, with 15 bases in the middle. Germline V gene lookup returns CDR1 SGHKS and CDR2 YYEKEE (reference sequence). For the CDR3, the DNA is TGTGCCAGCAGCTCGGATGGGTCAGACCCTGAAGCTTTCTTT. It translates to CASSSDGSDPEAFF.

The rearrangement links TRBV5-1 to TRBJ1-5; D unclear. V was cut by 2 bases and J by 9 bases, with 12 bases left in between. This CDR3 has 13 residues. Germline CDR1 SGHRS, CDR2 YFSETQ. The CDR3: CASSFSRGGPQHF. In DNA, the CDR3 is TGCGCCAGCAGCTTTTCACGGGGAGGGCCCCAGCATTTT.

The chain employs TRBV27 and TRBJ1-4; D not resolved. Looked up from germline, CDR1 is MNHEY and CDR2 is SMNVEV (reference sequence). The CDR3 has 15 amino acids. V gave up 2 bases and J gave up 4 bases, with 11 bases separating them. CDR3 in amino acids: CASSLGSGLNEKLFF. CDR3 in DNA: TGTGCCAGCAGTTTAGGGTCAGGACTTAATGAAAAACTGTTTTTT. Drawing the rest from reference TRBV27 and TRBJ1-4, the complete variable domain is EAQVTQNPRYLITVTGKKLTVTCSQNMNHEYMSWYRQDPGLGLRQIYYSMNVEVTDKGDVPEGYKVSRKEKRNFPLILESPSPNQTSLYFCASSLGSGLNEKLFFGSGTQLSVL.

A note on this clone: Other nucleotide sequences from this sample produce the same CDR3. The V and J genes are TRBV3-1 (or the pseudogene TRBV3-2) and TRBJ2-7, with no clear D. With 1 base removed from V and 7 bases from J, the gap between germline ends came to 5 bases. Germline-derived CDR1 and CDR2 are LGHDT and YNNKEL (reference sequence). This CDR3 has 11 residues. The CDR3 region has the DNA TGTGCCAGCAGCCAAGGCGCGGAGCAGTACTTC. Translating it yields CASSQGAEQYF.

V usage is TRBV7-3 and J usage is TRBJ2-5; D call uncertain. V dropped 4 bases and J dropped 5 bases, with 8 bases sitting between them. CDR1 is SGHTA and CDR2 is FQGTGA in the germline V gene. The CDR3 extends over 12 amino acids. CDR3 amino acids: CASSSSGETQYF. The DNA of the CDR3 is TGTGCCAGCAGCTCTTCCGGGGAGACCCAGTACTTC.